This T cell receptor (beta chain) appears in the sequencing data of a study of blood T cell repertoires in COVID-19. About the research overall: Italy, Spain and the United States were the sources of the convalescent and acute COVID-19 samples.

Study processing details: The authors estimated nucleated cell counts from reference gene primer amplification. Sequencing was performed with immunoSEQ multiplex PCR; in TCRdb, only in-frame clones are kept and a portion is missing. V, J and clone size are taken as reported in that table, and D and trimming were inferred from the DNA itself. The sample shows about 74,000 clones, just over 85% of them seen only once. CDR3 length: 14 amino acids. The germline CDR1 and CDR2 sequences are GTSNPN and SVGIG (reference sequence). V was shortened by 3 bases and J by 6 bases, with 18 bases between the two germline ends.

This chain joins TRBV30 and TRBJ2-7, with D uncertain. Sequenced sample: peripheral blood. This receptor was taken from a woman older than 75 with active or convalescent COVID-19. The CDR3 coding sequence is TGTGCCTGGAGCCAATACAGATCTGGTGGCGAGCAGTACTTC. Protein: CAWSQYRSGGEQYF.